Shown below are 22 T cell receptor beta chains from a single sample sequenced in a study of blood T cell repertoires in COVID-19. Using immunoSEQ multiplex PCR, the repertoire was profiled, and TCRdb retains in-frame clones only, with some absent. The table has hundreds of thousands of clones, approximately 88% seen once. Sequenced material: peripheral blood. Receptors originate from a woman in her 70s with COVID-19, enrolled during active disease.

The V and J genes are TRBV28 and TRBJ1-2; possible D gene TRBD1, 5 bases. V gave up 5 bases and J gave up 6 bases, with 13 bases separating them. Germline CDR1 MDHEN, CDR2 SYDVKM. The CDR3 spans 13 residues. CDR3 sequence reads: CASSPHGGDGYTF. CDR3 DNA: TGTGCCAGCAGTCCGCACGGGGGGGATGGCTACACCTTC.

The CDR3 region is CASSRTSGNTDNEQFF. DNA of the CDR3: TGTGCCAGCAGCCGGACTAGCGGGAACACCGACAATGAGCAGTTCTTC. The chain couples TRBV9 to TRBJ2-1; 12 bases fit TRBD2. This CDR3 comprises 16 residues. V shed 4 bases and J 5 bases; nucleotides not matched to a gene: 7. CDR1 and CDR2 from the germline V gene are SGDLS and YYNGEE.

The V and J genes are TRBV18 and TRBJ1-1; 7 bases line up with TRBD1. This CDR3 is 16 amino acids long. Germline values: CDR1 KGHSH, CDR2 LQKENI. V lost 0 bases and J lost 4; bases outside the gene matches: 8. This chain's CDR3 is CASSPPWQGVGTEAFF. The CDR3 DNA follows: TGTGCCAGCTCACCACCGTGGCAGGGGGTAGGCACTGAAGCTTTCTTT.

CDR3 sequence reads: CASSQFRRGQPQHF. CDR3 DNA: TGTGCCAGCAGCCAATTCCGCAGGGGTCAGCCCCAGCATTTT. V usage is TRBV3-1 (or the pseudogene TRBV3-2) and J usage is TRBJ1-5; possible D gene TRBD1, 6 bases. The CDR3 is 14 amino acids. Trimming took off 2 bases at V and 6 bases at J, with 11 bases between the two ends. Germline CDR1 reads LGHDT; CDR2 reads YNNKEL (reference sequence).

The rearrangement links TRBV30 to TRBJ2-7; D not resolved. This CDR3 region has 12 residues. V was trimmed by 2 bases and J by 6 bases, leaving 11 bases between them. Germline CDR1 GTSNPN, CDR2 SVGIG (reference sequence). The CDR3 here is CAWSSMGIEQYF. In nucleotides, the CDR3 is TGTGCCTGGAGTTCTATGGGCATCGAGCAGTACTTC.

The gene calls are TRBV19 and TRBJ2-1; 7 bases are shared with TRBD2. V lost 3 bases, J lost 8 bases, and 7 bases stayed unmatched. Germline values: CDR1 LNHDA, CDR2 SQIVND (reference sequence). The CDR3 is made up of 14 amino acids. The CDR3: CASSIISGSDEQFF. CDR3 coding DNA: TGTGCCAGTAGTATCATTAGCGGGTCGGATGAGCAGTTCTTC.

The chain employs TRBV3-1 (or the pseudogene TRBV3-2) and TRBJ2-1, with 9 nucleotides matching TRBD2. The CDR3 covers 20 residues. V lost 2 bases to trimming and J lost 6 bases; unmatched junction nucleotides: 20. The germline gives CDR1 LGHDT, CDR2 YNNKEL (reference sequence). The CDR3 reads CASSQQKVGGRALGGNEQFF. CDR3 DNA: TGTGCCAGCAGCCAACAAAAAGTCGGCGGGAGGGCCCTCGGAGGCAATGAGCAGTTCTTC.

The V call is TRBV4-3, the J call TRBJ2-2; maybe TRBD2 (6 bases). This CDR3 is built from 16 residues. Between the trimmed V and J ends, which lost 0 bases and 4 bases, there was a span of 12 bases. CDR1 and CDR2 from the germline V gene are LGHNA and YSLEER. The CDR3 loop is CASSQDHWRGTGELFF. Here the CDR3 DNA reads TGCGCCAGCAGCCAAGATCATTGGCGGGGCACCGGGGAGCTGTTTTTT.

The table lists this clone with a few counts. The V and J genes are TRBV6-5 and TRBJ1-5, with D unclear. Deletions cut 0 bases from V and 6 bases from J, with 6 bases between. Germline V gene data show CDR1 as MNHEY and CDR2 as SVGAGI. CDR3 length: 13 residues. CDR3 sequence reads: CASSYSTRQPQHF. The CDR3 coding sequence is TGTGCCAGCAGTTACTCGACTCGTCAGCCCCAGCATTTT.

CDR3 in amino acids: CASSFRMNTEAFF. CDR3 nucleotide sequence: TGTGCCAGCAGTTTCAGAATGAACACTGAAGCTTTCTTT. This chain links TRBV6-5 with TRBJ1-1; D uncertain. The CDR3 sequence is 13 residues long. The V end was cut by 4 bases, the J end by 0 bases, with 6 bases between. Germline V CDR1 and CDR2: MNHEY, SVGAGI.

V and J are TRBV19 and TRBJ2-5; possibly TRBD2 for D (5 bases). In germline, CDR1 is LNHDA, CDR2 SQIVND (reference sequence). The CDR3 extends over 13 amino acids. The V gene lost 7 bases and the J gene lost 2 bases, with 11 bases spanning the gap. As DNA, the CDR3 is TGTGCCAGTACTCAATCGGGGCAAGAGACCCAGTACTTC. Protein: CASTQSGQETQYF. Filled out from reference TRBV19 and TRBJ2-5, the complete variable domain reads DGGITQSPKYLFRKEGQNVTLSCEQNLNHDAMYWYRQDPGQGLRLIYYSQIVNDFQKGDIAEGYSVSREKKESFPLTVTSAQKNPTAFYLCASTQSGQETQYFGPGTRLLVL.

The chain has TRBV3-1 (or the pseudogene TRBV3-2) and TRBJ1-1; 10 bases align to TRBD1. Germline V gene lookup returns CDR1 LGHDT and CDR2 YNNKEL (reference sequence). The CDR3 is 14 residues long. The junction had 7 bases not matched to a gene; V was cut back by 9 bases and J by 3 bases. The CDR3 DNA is TGTGCCAGTTCGACAGGGGGCGACGACACTGAAGCTTTCTTT. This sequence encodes CASSTGGDDTEAFF.

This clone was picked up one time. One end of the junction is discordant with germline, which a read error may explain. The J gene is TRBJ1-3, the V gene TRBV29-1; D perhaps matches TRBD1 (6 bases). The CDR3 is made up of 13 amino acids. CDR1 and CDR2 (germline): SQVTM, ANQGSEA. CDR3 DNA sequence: TGTTCCGAGGCAGGGGTATCTGGAAACACCATATATTTT. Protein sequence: CSEAGVSGNTIYF.

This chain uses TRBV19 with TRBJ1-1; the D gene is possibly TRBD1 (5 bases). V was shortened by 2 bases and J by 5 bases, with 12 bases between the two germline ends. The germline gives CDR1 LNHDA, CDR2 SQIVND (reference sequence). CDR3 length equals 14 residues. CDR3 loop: CASSIKGRDTEAFF. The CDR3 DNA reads TGTGCCAGTAGTATAAAGGGGCGGGATACTGAAGCTTTCTTT.

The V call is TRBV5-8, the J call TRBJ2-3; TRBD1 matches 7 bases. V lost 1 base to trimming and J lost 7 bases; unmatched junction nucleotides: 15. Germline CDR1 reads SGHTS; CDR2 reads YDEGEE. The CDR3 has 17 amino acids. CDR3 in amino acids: CASSLFTGAGGGHTQYF. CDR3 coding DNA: TGTGCCAGCAGCTTGTTTACAGGGGCCGGCGGCGGACATACGCAGTATTTT.

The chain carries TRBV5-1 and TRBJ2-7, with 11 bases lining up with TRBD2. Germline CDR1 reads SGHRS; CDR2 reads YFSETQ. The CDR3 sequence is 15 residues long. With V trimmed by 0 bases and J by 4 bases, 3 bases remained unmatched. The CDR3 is CASSLAGTSGYEQYF. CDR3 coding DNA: TGCGCCAGCAGCTTGGCCGGGACTAGCGGTTACGAGCAGTACTTC.

For the CDR3, the DNA is TGTGCCAGCAGCCCCCGTGTCCCAGCGGGAGGGCACGAGCAGTACTTC. Its protein product is CASSPRVPAGGHEQYF. The V and J genes are TRBV11-2 and TRBJ2-7; 10 bases map to TRBD2. Looked up from germline, CDR1 is SGHAT and CDR2 is FQNNGV. V trimming: 5 bases; J trimming: 5 bases; junction bases outside the gene matches: 12. The CDR3 contains 16 residues.

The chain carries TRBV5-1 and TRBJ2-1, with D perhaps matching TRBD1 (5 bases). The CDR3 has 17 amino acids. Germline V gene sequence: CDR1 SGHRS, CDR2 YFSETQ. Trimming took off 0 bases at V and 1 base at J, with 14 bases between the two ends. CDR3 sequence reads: CASSLASLGVSYNEQFF. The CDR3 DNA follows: TGCGCCAGCAGCTTGGCCTCCCTAGGGGTGTCCTACAATGAGCAGTTCTTC.

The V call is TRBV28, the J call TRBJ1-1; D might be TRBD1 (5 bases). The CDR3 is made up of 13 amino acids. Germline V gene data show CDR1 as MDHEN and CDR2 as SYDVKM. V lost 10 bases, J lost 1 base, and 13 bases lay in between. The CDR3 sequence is CATETQGNTEAFF. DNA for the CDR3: TGTGCCACTGAAACTCAGGGGAACACTGAAGCTTTCTTT.

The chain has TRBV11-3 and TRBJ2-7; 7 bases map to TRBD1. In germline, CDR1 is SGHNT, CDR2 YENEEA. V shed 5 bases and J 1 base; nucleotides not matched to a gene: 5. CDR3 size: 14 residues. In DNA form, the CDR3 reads TGTGCCAGCAGCAAAGGGGGCGCGTCCTACGAGCAGTACTTC. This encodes CASSKGGASYEQYF.

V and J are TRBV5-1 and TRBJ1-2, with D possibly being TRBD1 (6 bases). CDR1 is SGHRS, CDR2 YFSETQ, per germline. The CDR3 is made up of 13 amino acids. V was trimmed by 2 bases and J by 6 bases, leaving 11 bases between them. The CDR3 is CASSFIDRNGYTF. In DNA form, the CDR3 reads TGCGCCAGCAGCTTCATCGACAGGAATGGCTACACCTTC.

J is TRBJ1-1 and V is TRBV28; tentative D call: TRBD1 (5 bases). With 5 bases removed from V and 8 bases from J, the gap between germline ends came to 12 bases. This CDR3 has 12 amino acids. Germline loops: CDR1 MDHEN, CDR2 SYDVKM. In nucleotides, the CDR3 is TGTGCCAGCAGTCCCCGACGACAGGAAGCTTTCTTT. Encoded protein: CASSPRRQEAFF.